Shown below are 16 T cell receptor beta chains from a single sample sequenced in a study of cytomegalovirus exposure and HLA in healthy donors. PCR involved 60 Vbeta and 13 Jbeta primers. Some clones are missing from TCRdb's copy, which holds only in-frame ones; the method was immunoSEQ multiplex PCR. The table has tens of thousands of clones, about 79% seen once. Input material: PBMCs. The receptor set was obtained from a male donor in good health and CMV-seropositive.

This clone appeared once. DNA for the CDR3: TGTGCCAGCAGTGACTCGAGACGGGGGGACTACAATGAGCAGTTCTTC. This sequence encodes CASSDSRRGDYNEQFF. The chain links TRBV6-4 to TRBJ2-1; 7 nucleotides agree with TRBD2. V trimming: 0 bases; J trimming: 3 bases; junction bases outside the gene matches: 5. Germline assignment: CDR1 MRHNA and CDR2 SNTAGT. The CDR3 is 16 amino acids.

The chain carries TRBV28 and TRBJ2-7; 7 nucleotides agree with TRBD1. The CDR3 extends over 14 amino acids. Trimming cost V 7 bases and J 2 bases; bases outside gene matches: 8. The germline V gene has CDR1 MDHEN and CDR2 SYDVKM. CDR3 nucleotides: TGTGCCAGCATCTCGGGGACAGTTCCCTACGAGCAGTACTTC. This encodes CASISGTVPYEQYF.

The chain combines TRBV7-9 with TRBJ2-7; the D gene is possibly TRBD1 (5 bases). Germline CDR1 reads SEHNR; CDR2 reads FQNEAQ (reference sequence). This CDR3 contains 14 residues. V was shortened by 4 bases and J by 0 bases, with 10 bases between the two germline ends. The CDR3 DNA sequence: TGTGCCAGCAGCTGGACACTTAACTCCTACGAGCAGTACTTC. This codes for CASSWTLNSYEQYF.

The chain joins TRBV2 to TRBJ1-2, with TRBD1 matching over 8 bases. Germline V gives CDR1 SNHLY, CDR2 FYNNEI. CDR3 length: 14 amino acids. The trim removed 6 bases at V and 4 bases at J, leaving 7 bases unmatched. In DNA, the CDR3 is TGTGCCAGCAGCGGACAGGGCCCCCTCTATGGCTACACCTTC. It specifies CASSGQGPLYGYTF.

The chain carries TRBV7-9 and TRBJ1-2, with D tentatively TRBD1 (6 bases). Trimming stripped 7 bases from V and 8 bases from J, with 11 bases between. Looked up from germline, CDR1 is SEHNR and CDR2 is FQNEAQ (reference sequence). The CDR3 totals 11 residues. In DNA, the CDR3 is TGTGCCAGCAACAGGGTGGGCGGCTACACCTTC. This codes for CASNRVGGYTF.

This clone appeared once. The V gene is TRBV28, the J gene TRBJ2-3; 10 nucleotides match TRBD2. CDR1 is MDHEN and CDR2 is SYDVKM in the germline V gene. The junction had 4 bases not matched to a gene; V was cut back by 5 bases and J by 5 bases. There are 14 residues in the CDR3. The CDR3 DNA reads TGTGCCAGCAGTCCTAGCGGGAGTAGAGATACGCAGTATTTT. Residues: CASSPSGSRDTQYF. Filled out from reference TRBV28 and TRBJ2-3, the complete variable domain reads DVKVTQSSRYLVKRTGEKVFLECVQDMDHENMFWYRQDPGLGLRLIYFSYDVKMKEKGDIPEGYSVSREKKERFSLILESASTNQTSMYLCASSPSGSRDTQYFGPGTRLTVL.

The V gene is TRBV11-2, the J gene TRBJ1-3; D uncertain. CDR3 length: 17 amino acids. V gave up 5 bases and J gave up 0 bases, with 17 bases separating them. Germline loops: CDR1 SGHAT, CDR2 FQNNGV. CDR3 in DNA: TGTGCCAGCAGCCGCGCAAGTGGGAGATACTCTGGAAACACCATATATTTT. This translates into CASSRASGRYSGNTIYF.

A word on this clone: At one of its ends the junction is not consistent with the germline gene, which may arise from a read error. The genes are TRBV7-9 and TRBJ2-1, with D unclear. This CDR3 has 12 residues. Germline CDR1 SEHNR, CDR2 FQNEAQ (reference sequence). The CDR3 sequence: CASRLVVYEQFF. As DNA, the CDR3 is TGTGCCAGCAGATTAGTAGTTTATGAGCAGTTCTTC. The full variable domain, rest sourced from reference TRBV7-9 and TRBJ2-1, is DTGVSQNPRHKITKRGQNVTFRCDPISEHNRLYWYRQTLGQGPEFLTYFQNEAQLEKSRLLSDRFSAERPKGSFSTLEIQRTEQGDSAMYLCASRLVVYEQFFGPGTRLTVL.

The table lists this clone with a few counts. The same CDR3 can be traced to other DNA sequences in this sample. This chain links TRBV11-2 with TRBJ1-5; D is unresolved. The V gene's germline CDR1 is SGHAT and CDR2 FQNNGV. Trimming pared 5 bases from V and 0 bases from J, leaving 23 bases between. CDR3 length equals 19 residues. For the CDR3, the DNA is TGTGCCAGCAGCCCCCCTCAGGAGGGTGGGCGGTATAGCAATCAGCCCCAGCATTTT. The encoded protein is CASSPPQEGGRYSNQPQHF.

This clone was detected only once. This rearrangement joins TRBV2 to TRBJ2-3; TRBD1 matches 7 bases. The V segment lost 7 bases and the J segment 3 bases; nucleotides outside the gene matches: 4. The CDR3 consists of 13 residues. Germline assignment: CDR1 SNHLY and CDR2 FYNNEI. The CDR3 region has the DNA TGTGCCAGCAATATCAGGGGGACAGATACGCAGTATTTT. It yields the protein CASNIRGTDTQYF.

V gene TRBV27 combines with J gene TRBJ2-7; possibly TRBD1 for D (6 bases). The germline CDR1 and CDR2 sequences are MNHEY and SMNVEV (reference sequence). The length of the CDR3 is 13 residues. The V end lost 2 bases, the J end lost 4 bases, and 9 bases lay between the germline ends. CDR3 DNA sequence: TGTGCCAGCAGTTTACTTCAGGGGTACGAGCAGTACTTC. Its translation: CASSLLQGYEQYF.

V gene TRBV6-4 combines with J gene TRBJ2-3, with 10 bases that match TRBD1. The CDR3 is made up of 15 amino acids. Germline V gene lookup returns CDR1 MRHNA and CDR2 SNTAGT. V gave up 0 bases and J gave up 4 bases; unmatched junction bases: 1. CDR3 amino acids: CASSDSTGGADTQYF. CDR3 DNA: TGTGCCAGCAGTGACTCGACAGGGGGCGCAGATACGCAGTATTTT.

This clone was counted between two and nine times. This rearrangement joins TRBV6-4 to TRBJ1-2, with 8 positions matching TRBD1. Germline-derived CDR1 and CDR2 are MRHNA and SNTAGT. The CDR3 consists of 12 residues. J was trimmed by 7 bases and V by 6 bases; bases with no gene match: 4. CDR3 sequence (DNA): TGTGCCAGCAGCTCAGGGGGCCGTGGCTACACCTTC. It specifies CASSSGGRGYTF.

The chain links TRBV28 to TRBJ1-2; 8 bases agree with TRBD1. CDR3 length: 13 amino acids. Per germline, CDR1 MDHEN and CDR2 SYDVKM. J gave up 4 bases and V 8 bases, and 6 bases lay outside the gene matches. The CDR3 nucleotides are TGTGCCAGCGGATCGGGACAGGCCTATGGCTACACCTTC. Residues: CASGSGQAYGYTF.

The V and J genes are TRBV4-1 and TRBJ2-7; D unclear. V lost 4 bases, J lost 0 bases, and 7 bases lay in between. The CDR3 has 13 amino acids. CDR1 is MGHRA and CDR2 is YSYEKL in the germline V gene. The CDR3 nucleotides are TGCGCCAGCAGCCCCCCCGGCTCCTACGAGCAGTACTTC. It translates to CASSPPGSYEQYF.

The genes are TRBV9 and TRBJ2-2; D may be TRBD1 (6 bases). The CDR3 length is 15 residues. Germline loops: CDR1 SGDLS, CDR2 YYNGEE. Trimming removed 4 bases from V and 4 bases from J, with 14 bases in between. In DNA form, the CDR3 reads TGTGCCAGCAGCATAAGGGCAGGGGCCACCGGGGAGCTGTTTTTT. Its translation is CASSIRAGATGELFF.